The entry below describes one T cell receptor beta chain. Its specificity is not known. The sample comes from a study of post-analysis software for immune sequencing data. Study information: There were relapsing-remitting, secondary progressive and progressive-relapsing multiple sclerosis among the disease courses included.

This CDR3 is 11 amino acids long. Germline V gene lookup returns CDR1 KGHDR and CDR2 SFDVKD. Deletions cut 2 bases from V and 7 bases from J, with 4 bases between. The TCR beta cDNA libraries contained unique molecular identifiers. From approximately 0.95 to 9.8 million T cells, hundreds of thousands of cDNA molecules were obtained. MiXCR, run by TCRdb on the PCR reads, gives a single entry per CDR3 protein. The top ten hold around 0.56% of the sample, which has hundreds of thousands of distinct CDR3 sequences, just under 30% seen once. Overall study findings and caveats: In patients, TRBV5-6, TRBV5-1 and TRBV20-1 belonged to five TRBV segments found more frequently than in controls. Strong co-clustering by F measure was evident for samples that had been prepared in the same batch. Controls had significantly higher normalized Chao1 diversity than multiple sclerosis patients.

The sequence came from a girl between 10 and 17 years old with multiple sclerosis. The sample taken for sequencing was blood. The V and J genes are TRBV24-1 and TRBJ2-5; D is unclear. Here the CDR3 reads CATSDWGTQYF. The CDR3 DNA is TGTGCCACCAGTGATTGGGGGACCCAGTACTTC.